A selection of T cell receptor beta chains follows, all from one sample in a study of beta chain features in type 1 diabetes. Profiling relied on immunoSEQ multiplex PCR, and the TCRdb table lists in-frame clones only, not all of them. The data contain 130,000 to 150,000 clones, about 13% of them seen just once; the ten biggest clones take up less than 1.5%. Sequenced: central memory CD4+ T cells from blood. The receptors shown here come from a man between 18 and 35 years old with type 1 diabetes. CDR3s leave out the opening cysteine and the closing phenylalanine or tryptophan. The D gene is left open where the match is weak.

D	V	CDR3
-	TRBV4-2	ASSQGEDTSTDTQY
-	TRBV2	ATLPNRIGTDTQY
-	TRBV29-1	SVSQGPSGANVLT
-	TRBV14	ASSLGETQY
-	TRBV9	ASSVSPLMTKNIQY
-	TRBV18	ASSPRMGGTNEKLF
-	TRBV5-1	ASSSSAGPKSYEQY
-	TRBV11-3	ASSLDAGPYNEQF
-	TRBV18	ASSRPSPSGNTIY
TRBD1	TRBV5-1	ASSFGQGITYGSGANVLT
-	TRBV7-2	ASSLTRGGSNQPQH
-	TRBV30	ARHRGQGYSGANVLT
-	TRBV29-1	SVDRVGEETQY
TRBD2	TRBV7-8	ASNLLPSGGYNEQF
-	TRBV7-2	ASSTSGTDNTEAF
TRBD1	TRBV5-4	AIGDRATYEQY
-	TRBV7-9	ASSRSGEAF
-	TRBV29-1	SVEDHGRTEAF
TRBD1	TRBV2	ASSRTGNQETQY
-	TRBV7-2	ASSLVWAQETQY
-	TRBV25-1	ASSEQQAVYGYT
-	TRBV7-2	ASTSEVRNTEAF
-	TRBV9	ASSAVEVGRATSTDTQY
-	TRBV4-1	ASSPVGTTNEKLF
-	TRBV5-4	ASSSGIQGSGNTIY
TRBD2	TRBV7-8	ASSLTSGGTTAYEQY
TRBD2	TRBV4-1	ASSQDPGLAANEQF
TRBD1	TRBV5-4	ASSSPPGQGAEQY
-	TRBV12-5	ASRESGANVLT
-	TRBV30	AGSLAVGADTQY
TRBD2	TRBV11-2	ASSPGTSGGAFAETQY
TRBD1	TRBV6-5	ASRPDRENTEAF
TRBD2	TRBV5-4	ASTPGLAGEETQY
TRBD1	TRBV6-5	ASSSETRGPLTEAF
-	TRBV30	AGSQWAGLNEQF
-	TRBV10-3	AISESAVGRSYSNQPQH
TRBD1	TRBV4-2	ASSQVWGTVSIFRYEQY
-	TRBV27	ASSVMGGSYEQY
-	TRBV13	ASSLRPPGAMNTEAF
-	TRBV6-4	ASSERFSGANVLT
-	TRBV7-3	ASSLTLSGGTDTQY
TRBD2	TRBV11-2	ASSPLGGGSYNEQF
-	TRBV5-1	ASWNSGANVLT
-	TRBV29-1	SVSGTTYGYT
TRBD1	TRBV6-6	ASSPDRASGNTIY
-	TRBV30	AWSGGTHTYGYT
-	TRBV30	AWSPPAITDTQY
-	TRBV5-1	ASSEDTGRWNTEAF
-	TRBV2	ASSEMGSKGETQY
TRBD1	TRBV5-1	ASSLVSSGQGFYEQF
-	TRBV6-5	ASRPDLLANYGYT
TRBD1	TRBV10-2	ASRAGGFAGELF
-	TRBV15	ATRGATEAF
TRBD2	TRBV9	ASSVQGGGTTDTQY
-	TRBV5-1	ASSFGHGQNTDTQY